The 20 T cell receptor beta chains below all came from one sample that was sequenced in a study of blood T cell repertoires in COVID-19. The protocol was immunoSEQ multiplex PCR, while the TCRdb copy is restricted to in-frame clones and leaves out a portion. The table includes 45,000 to 55,000 clones, about 90% detected once. Sample: peripheral blood. All receptors come from a human donor in a cohort sampled during active COVID-19.

This rearrangement joins TRBV7-9 to TRBJ2-7, with 9 bases fitting TRBD1. The length of the CDR3 is 15 residues. CDR1 is SEHNR and CDR2 is FQNEAQ in the germline V gene (reference sequence). J gave up 3 bases and V 1 base, and 4 bases lay outside the gene matches. The CDR3 reads CASSLGPGQGYEQYF. CDR3 coding DNA: TGTGCCAGCAGCTTAGGACCGGGACAGGGCTACGAGCAGTACTTC.

The rearrangement uses TRBV19 and TRBJ2-1; no firm D call. Germline lookup yields CDR1 LNHDA and CDR2 SQIVND (reference sequence). This CDR3 is 13 amino acids long. Trimming cost V 5 bases and J 2 bases, with 7 bases left between them. DNA of the CDR3: TGTGCCAGTAGTGAGGATACCTACAATGAGCAGTTCTTC. Translation gives CASSEDTYNEQFF.

The J gene is TRBJ2-7, the V gene TRBV29-1, with 8 bases aligning to TRBD1. This CDR3 contains 14 residues. The J segment lost 4 bases and the V segment lost 2 bases, leaving 7 bases of the junction unmatched. Germline CDR1 is SQVTM and CDR2 is ANQGSEA. The CDR3 bases are TGCAGCGTTGAAACTGACAGGGGTTATTACGAGCAGTACTTC. Protein sequence: CSVETDRGYYEQYF.

This clone was detected once. The chain links TRBV7-2 to TRBJ1-5; 10 bases match TRBD1. The CDR3 consists of 15 residues. Germline V CDR1 and CDR2: SGHTA, FQGNSA. V lost 1 base to trimming and J lost 9 bases; unmatched junction nucleotides: 6. The CDR3 reads CASSLGSGQGLPQHF. The DNA of the CDR3 is TGTGCCAGCAGCTTAGGGTCGGGACAGGGGTTGCCCCAGCATTTT. Full variable domain (rest looked up from reference TRBV7-2 and TRBJ1-5): GAGVSQSPSNKVTEKGKDVELRCDPISGHTALYWYRQSLGQGLEFLIYFQGNSAPDKSGLPSDRFSAERTGGSVSTLTIQRTQQEDSAVYLCASSLGSGQGLPQHFGDGTRLSIL.

The chain links TRBV28 to TRBJ2-5; TRBD2 aligns across 12 bases. Germline V CDR1 and CDR2: MDHEN, SYDVKM. J was trimmed by 4 bases and V by 4 bases; bases with no gene match: 7. The CDR3 spans 16 residues. CDR3 in amino acids: CASSWLLAGGSETQYF. In DNA, the CDR3 is TGTGCCAGCAGTTGGTTACTAGCGGGAGGTTCAGAGACCCAGTACTTC.

The chain is built from TRBV9 and TRBJ2-3, with 9 bases identical to TRBD2. CDR3 size: 16 residues. Germline CDR1 and CDR2: SGDLS and YYNGEE. V lost 4 bases to trimming and J lost 0 bases; unmatched junction nucleotides: 6. DNA of the CDR3: TGTGCCAGCAGCCCAGGACTAGCGCGGAGCACAGATACGCAGTATTTT. Its translation is CASSPGLARSTDTQYF.

This clone was seen only a few times. CDR3 DNA: TGTGCCAGCAGTTACTCGACGGGGAGCCGCTCTGGAAACACCATATATTTT. It yields the protein CASSYSTGSRSGNTIYF. This chain joins TRBV6-2 or TRBV6-3 and TRBJ1-3; D uncertain. Germline values: CDR1 MNHEY, CDR2 SVGEGT. V was trimmed by 0 bases and J by 0 bases, leaving 12 bases between them. This CDR3 is 17 amino acids long.

The J gene is TRBJ1-2, the V gene TRBV6-5; 9 nucleotides agree with TRBD1. V lost 8 bases to trimming and J lost 7 bases; unmatched junction nucleotides: 5. The CDR3 spans 12 residues. Germline V lookup: CDR1 MNHEY, CDR2 SVGAGI. CDR3 region: CASGTGWSGYTF. CDR3 sequence (DNA): TGTGCCAGCGGGACAGGGTGGTCTGGCTACACCTTC.

This sequence joins TRBV30 and TRBJ1-1; 7 nucleotides agree with TRBD1. CDR1 is GTSNPN and CDR2 is SVGIG in the germline V gene (reference sequence). The CDR3 has 11 amino acids. The CDR3 region is CASNYRGEAFF. The DNA for the CDR3 is TGTGCATCGAACTACAGGGGAGAAGCTTTCTTT.

Only one count was recorded for this clone. The rearrangement links TRBV11-2 to TRBJ2-6; D uncertain. CDR1 and CDR2 from the germline V gene are SGHAT and FQNNGV. The CDR3 has 16 amino acids. V dropped 2 bases and J dropped 1 base, with 9 bases sitting between them. The CDR3 DNA follows: TGTGCCAGCAGCTTATCGATCGGGTCTGGGGCCAACGTCCTGACTTTC. Translation: CASSLSIGSGANVLTF.

The V gene is TRBV4-2, the J gene TRBJ2-5, with 9 bases identical to TRBD2. This CDR3 region has 15 residues. Per the germline V gene, CDR1 is LGHNA and CDR2 is YNFKEQ. V was clipped by 1 base and J by 3 bases; unmatched bases: 3. CDR3 DNA: TGTGCCAGCAGCCAAGTCAAGCGGGGGGAAGAGACCCAGTACTTC. This encodes CASSQVKRGEETQYF.

The chain couples TRBV27 to TRBJ2-1; D not resolved. The length of the CDR3 is 14 residues. Germline values: CDR1 MNHEY, CDR2 SMNVEV (reference sequence). V was trimmed by 3 bases and J by 1 base, leaving 7 bases between them. In nucleotides, the CDR3 is TGTGCCAGCAGTTTTGGAGCGTCCTACAATGAGCAGTTCTTC. Protein product: CASSFGASYNEQFF.

The rearrangement links TRBV5-6 to TRBJ1-6; tentatively, D is TRBD1 (5 bases). The CDR3 length is 14 residues. Trimming stripped 4 bases from V and 14 bases from J, with 19 bases between. CDR1 is SGHDT, CDR2 YYEEEE, per germline. As DNA, the CDR3 is TGTGCCAGCAGCCACTGGGGCTCCTCCAGCACCCTCCACTTT. The encoded protein is CASSHWGSSSTLHF.

J is TRBJ1-2 and V is TRBV7-8; 7 bases line up with TRBD1. Germline loops: CDR1 SGHVS, CDR2 FQNEAQ. Trimming took 5 bases from V and 0 from J; bases not matched to a gene: 6. The CDR3 spans 15 residues. The CDR3 bases are TGTGCCAGCAGCCCGGCCGGGACAGCTAACTATGGCTACACCTTC. It translates to CASSPAGTANYGYTF. The full variable domain, rest sourced from reference TRBV7-8 and TRBJ1-2, is GAGVSQSPRYKVAKRGQDVALRCDPISGHVSLFWYQQALGQGPEFLTYFQNEAQLDKSGLPSDRFFAERPEGSVSTLKIQRTQQEDSAVYLCASSPAGTANYGYTFGSGTRLTVV.

The V call is TRBV2, the J call TRBJ1-5; a weak D match, TRBD1 (5 bases). The CDR3 spans 14 residues. V lost 6 bases, J lost 3 bases, and 12 bases lay in between. Germline V gives CDR1 SNHLY, CDR2 FYNNEI. CDR3 sequence (DNA): TGTGCCAGCAGGGAGACAGCGACCAATCAGCCCCAGCATTTT. Translating it yields CASRETATNQPQHF.

V gene TRBV28 combines with J gene TRBJ1-5; D is undetermined. V lost 5 bases to trimming and J lost 6 bases, with 17 bases between them. The germline V gene has CDR1 MDHEN and CDR2 SYDVKM. The CDR3 length is 15 residues. The CDR3 loop is CASSPRHGPGQPQHF. CDR3 nucleotide sequence: TGTGCCAGCAGTCCCCGACATGGGCCAGGTCAGCCCCAGCATTTT.

This chain uses TRBV9 with TRBJ1-2, with a tentative D call TRBD1 (6 bases). Deletions cut 0 bases from V and 7 bases from J, with 16 bases between. The germline V gene encodes CDR1 SGDLS and CDR2 YYNGEE. The CDR3 length is 15 residues. This CDR3 is CASSVEAGGGAGYTF. The CDR3 bases are TGTGCCAGCAGCGTAGAAGCCGGAGGGGGGGCTGGCTACACCTTC.

The chain uses TRBV29-1 and TRBJ1-4; 8 nucleotides align to TRBD1. This CDR3 comprises 16 residues. Trimming removed 5 bases from V and 1 base from J; junction bases left unmatched: 9. The V gene's germline CDR1 is SQVTM and CDR2 ANQGSEA. CDR3 sequence: CSVSGTGGLTNEKLFF. CDR3 sequence (DNA): TGCAGCGTTTCGGGGACAGGAGGATTAACTAATGAAAAACTGTTTTTT.

V and J are TRBV7-7 and TRBJ2-1; 9 nucleotides align to TRBD2. The CDR3 runs to 13 residues. Germline CDR1 SSHAT, CDR2 FNYEAQ (reference sequence). In DNA, the CDR3 is TGTGCTAGCGGGGCAGCGGGAGGCAATGAGCAGTTCTTC. This encodes CASGAAGGNEQFF.

The chain recombines TRBV10-3 with TRBJ2-1; 9 positions match TRBD2. V gave up 10 bases and J gave up 10 bases; unmatched junction bases: 14. CDR1 ENHRY and CDR2 SYGVKD come from the germline V gene. The CDR3 loop spans 14 amino acids. CDR3 in DNA: TGTGCCACAAGTAGCGGGAGCGGCGGGGGGGAGCAGTTCTTC. Residues: CATSSGSGGGEQFF.